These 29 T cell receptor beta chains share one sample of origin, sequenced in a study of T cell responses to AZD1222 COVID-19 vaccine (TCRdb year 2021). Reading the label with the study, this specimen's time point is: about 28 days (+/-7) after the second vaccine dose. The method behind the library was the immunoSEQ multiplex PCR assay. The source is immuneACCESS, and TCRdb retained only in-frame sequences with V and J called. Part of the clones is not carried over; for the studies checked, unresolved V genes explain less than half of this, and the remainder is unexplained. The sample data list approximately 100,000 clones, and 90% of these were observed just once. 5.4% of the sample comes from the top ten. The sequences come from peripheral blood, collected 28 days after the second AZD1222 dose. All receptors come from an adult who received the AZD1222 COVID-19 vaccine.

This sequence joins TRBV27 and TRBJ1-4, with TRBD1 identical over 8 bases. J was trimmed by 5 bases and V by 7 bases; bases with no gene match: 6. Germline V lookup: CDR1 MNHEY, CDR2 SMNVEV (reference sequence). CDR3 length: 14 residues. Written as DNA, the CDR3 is TGTGCCAGCACCCGGACAGGGTCGAATGAAAAACTGTTTTTT. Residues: CASTRTGSNEKLFF.

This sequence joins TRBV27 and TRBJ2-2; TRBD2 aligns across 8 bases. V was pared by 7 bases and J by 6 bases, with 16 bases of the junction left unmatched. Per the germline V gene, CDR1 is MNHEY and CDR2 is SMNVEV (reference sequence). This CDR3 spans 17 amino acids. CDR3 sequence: CASTLFSTILAAGELFF. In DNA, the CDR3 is TGTGCCAGCACCCTTTTTTCCACCATACTAGCGGCCGGGGAGCTGTTTTTT.

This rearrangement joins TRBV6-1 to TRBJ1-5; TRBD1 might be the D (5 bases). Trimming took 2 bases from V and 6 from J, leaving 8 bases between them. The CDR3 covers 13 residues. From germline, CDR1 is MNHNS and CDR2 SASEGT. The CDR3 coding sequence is TGTGCCAGCAGTGAAAGGGACGGTCAGCCCCAGCATTTT. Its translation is CASSERDGQPQHF.

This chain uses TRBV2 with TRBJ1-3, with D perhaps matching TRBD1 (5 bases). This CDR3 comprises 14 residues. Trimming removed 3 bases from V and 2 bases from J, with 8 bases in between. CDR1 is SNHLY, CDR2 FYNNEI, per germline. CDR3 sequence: CASSDVGAGNTIYF. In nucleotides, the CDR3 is TGTGCCAGCAGTGATGTAGGGGCTGGAAACACCATATATTTT.

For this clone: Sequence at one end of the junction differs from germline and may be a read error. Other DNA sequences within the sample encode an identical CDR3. The CDR3 DNA follows: TGCGCCAGTAGACAGAATTTCAATCAGCCCCAGCATTTT. Its protein product is CASRQNFNQPQHF. The V and J genes are TRBV19 and TRBJ1-5; D perhaps matches TRBD1 (5 bases). The CDR3 is 13 amino acids. Germline CDR1 reads LNHDA; CDR2 reads SQIVND (reference sequence).

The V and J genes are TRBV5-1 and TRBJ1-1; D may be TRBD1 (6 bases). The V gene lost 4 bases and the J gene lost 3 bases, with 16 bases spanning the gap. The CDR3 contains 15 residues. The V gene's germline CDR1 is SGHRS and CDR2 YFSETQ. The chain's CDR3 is CASSAQGLVYTEAFF. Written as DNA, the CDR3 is TGCGCCAGCAGCGCCCAGGGGCTCGTGTACACTGAAGCTTTCTTT.

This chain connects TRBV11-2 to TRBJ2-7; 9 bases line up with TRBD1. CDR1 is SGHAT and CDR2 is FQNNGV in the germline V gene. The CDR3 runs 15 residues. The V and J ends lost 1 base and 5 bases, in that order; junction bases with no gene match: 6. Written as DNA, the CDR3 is TGTGCCAGCAGCTTAGCTGGGACAGGGCGTGACGAGCAGTACTTC. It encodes CASSLAGTGRDEQYF.

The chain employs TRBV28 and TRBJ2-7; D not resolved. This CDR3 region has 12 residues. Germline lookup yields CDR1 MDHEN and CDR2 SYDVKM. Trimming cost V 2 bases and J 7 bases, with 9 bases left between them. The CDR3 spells CASSLTTGEQYF. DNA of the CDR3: TGTGCCAGCAGTTTAACCACTGGGGAGCAGTACTTC. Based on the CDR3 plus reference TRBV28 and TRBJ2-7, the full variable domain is DVKVTQSSRYLVKRTGEKVFLECVQDMDHENMFWYRQDPGLGLRLIYFSYDVKMKEKGDIPEGYSVSREKKERFSLILESASTNQTSMYLCASSLTTGEQYFGPGTRLTVT.

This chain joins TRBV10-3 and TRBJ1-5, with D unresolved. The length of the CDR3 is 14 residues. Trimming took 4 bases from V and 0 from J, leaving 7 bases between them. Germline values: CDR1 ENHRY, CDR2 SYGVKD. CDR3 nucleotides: TGTGCCATCAGTGTTGGAGGTAGCAATCAGCCCCAGCATTTT. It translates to CAISVGGSNQPQHF.

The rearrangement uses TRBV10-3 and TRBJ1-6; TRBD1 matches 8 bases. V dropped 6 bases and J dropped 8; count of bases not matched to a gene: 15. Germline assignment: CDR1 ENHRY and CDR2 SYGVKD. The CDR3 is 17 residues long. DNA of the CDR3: TGTGCCATCAGGAACCCCTACGGACAGGGTATACATTCACCCCTCCACTTT. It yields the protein CAIRNPYGQGIHSPLHF.

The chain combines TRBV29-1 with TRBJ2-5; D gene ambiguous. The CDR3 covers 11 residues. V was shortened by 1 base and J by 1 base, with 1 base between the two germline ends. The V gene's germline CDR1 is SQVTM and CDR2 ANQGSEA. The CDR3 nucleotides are TGCAGCGTTGAAGTCCAAGAGACCCAGTACTTC. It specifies CSVEVQETQYF.

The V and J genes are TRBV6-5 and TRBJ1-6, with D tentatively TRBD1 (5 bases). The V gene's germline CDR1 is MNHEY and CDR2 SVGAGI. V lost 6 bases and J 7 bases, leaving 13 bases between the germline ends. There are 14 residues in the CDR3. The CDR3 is CASSAGPKNSPLHF. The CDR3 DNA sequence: TGTGCCAGCAGCGCGGGACCGAAGAATTCACCCCTCCACTTT.

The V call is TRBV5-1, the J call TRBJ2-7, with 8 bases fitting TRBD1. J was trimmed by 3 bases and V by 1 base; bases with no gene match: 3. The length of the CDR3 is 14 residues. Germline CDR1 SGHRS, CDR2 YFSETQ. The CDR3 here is CASSLSTGGYEQYF. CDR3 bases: TGCGCCAGCAGCTTGTCAACAGGGGGCTACGAGCAGTACTTC.

CDR3 bases: TGCATGTGTCAGAACACTGAAGCTTTCTTT. This sequence encodes CMCQNTEAFF. This rearrangement joins TRBV29-1 to TRBJ1-1; no firm D call. Germline V gene data show CDR1 as SQVTM and CDR2 as ANQGSEA. This CDR3 contains 10 residues.

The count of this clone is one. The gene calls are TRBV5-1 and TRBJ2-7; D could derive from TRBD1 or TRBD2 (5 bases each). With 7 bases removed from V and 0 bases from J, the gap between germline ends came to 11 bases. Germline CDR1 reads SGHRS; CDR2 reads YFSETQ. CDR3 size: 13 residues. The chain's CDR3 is CASCTGPSYEQYF. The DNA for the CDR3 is TGCGCCAGCTGCACGGGGCCCTCCTACGAGCAGTACTTC.

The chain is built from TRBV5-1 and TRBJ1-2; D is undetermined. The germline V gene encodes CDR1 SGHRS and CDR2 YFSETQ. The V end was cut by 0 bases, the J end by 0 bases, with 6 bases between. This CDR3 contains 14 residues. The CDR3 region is CASSLGISNYGYTF. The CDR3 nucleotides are TGCGCCAGCAGCTTGGGAATCTCTAACTATGGCTACACCTTC. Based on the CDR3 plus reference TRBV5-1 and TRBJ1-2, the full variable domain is KAGVTQTPRYLIKTRGQQVTLSCSPISGHRSVSWYQQTPGQGLQFLFEYFSETQRNKGNFPGRFSGRQFSNSRSEMNVSTLELGDSALYLCASSLGISNYGYTFGSGTRLTVV.

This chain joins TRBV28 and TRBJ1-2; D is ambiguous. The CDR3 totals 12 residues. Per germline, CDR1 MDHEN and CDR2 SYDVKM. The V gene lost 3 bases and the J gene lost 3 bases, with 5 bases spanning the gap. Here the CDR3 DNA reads TGTGCCAGCAGTTTTAACTACTATGGCTACACCTTC. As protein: CASSFNYYGYTF.

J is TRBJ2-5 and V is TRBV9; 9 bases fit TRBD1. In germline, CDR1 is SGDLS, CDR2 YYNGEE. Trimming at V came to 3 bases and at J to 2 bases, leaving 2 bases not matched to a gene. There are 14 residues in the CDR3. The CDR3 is CASSGGTGQETQYF. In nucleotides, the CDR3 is TGTGCCAGCAGCGGAGGGACAGGGCAAGAGACCCAGTACTTC.

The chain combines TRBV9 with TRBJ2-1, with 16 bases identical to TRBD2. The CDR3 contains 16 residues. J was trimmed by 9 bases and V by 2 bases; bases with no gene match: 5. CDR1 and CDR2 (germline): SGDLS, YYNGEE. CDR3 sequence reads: CASSVGTSGGAGEQFF. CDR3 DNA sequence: TGTGCCAGCAGCGTCGGGACTAGCGGGGGGGCAGGTGAGCAGTTCTTC.

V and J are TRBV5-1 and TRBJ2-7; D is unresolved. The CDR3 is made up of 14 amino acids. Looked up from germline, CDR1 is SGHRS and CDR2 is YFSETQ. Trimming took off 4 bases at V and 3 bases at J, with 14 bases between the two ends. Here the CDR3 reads CASSTRPTVYEQYF. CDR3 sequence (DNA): TGCGCCAGCAGCACCCGTCCTACTGTCTACGAGCAGTACTTC.

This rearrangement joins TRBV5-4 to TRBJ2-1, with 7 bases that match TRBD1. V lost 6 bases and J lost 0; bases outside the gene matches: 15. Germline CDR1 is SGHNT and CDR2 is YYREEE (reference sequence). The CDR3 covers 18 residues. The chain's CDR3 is CASTLLYRGRTSYNEQFF. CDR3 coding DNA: TGTGCCAGCACCTTACTTTACAGGGGCCGAACCTCCTACAATGAGCAGTTCTTC.

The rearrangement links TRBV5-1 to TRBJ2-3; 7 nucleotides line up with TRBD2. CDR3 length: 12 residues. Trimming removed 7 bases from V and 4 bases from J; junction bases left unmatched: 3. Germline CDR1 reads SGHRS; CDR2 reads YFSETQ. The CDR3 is CASARGADTQYF. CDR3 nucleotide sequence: TGCGCCAGCGCACGGGGGGCAGATACGCAGTATTTT.

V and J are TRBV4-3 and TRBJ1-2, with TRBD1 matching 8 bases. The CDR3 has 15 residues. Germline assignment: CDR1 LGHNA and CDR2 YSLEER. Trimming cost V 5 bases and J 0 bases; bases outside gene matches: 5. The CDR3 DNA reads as TGCGCCAGCAGCGAACAGGGGGGAGCTAACTATGGCTACACCTTC. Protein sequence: CASSEQGGANYGYTF.

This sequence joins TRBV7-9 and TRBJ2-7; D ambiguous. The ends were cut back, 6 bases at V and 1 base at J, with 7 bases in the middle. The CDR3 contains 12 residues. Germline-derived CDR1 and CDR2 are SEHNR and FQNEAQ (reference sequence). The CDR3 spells CASRQTSYEQYF. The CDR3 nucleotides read TGTGCCAGCAGGCAGACTTCCTACGAGCAGTACTTC.

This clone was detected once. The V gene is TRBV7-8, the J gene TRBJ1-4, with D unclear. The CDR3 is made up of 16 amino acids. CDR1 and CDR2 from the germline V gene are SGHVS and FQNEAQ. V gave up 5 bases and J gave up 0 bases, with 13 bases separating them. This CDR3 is CASSARTGATNEKLFF. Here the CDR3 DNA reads TGTGCCAGCAGCGCGCGAACCGGTGCAACTAATGAAAAACTGTTTTTT. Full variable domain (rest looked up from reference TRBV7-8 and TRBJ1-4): GAGVSQSPRYKVAKRGQDVALRCDPISGHVSLFWYQQALGQGPEFLTYFQNEAQLDKSGLPSDRFFAERPEGSVSTLKIQRTQQEDSAVYLCASSARTGATNEKLFFGSGTQLSVL.

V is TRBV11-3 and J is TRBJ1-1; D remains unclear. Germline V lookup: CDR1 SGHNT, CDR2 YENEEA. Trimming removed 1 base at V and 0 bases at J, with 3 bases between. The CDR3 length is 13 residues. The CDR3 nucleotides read TGTGCCAGCAGCTTAGGCATGAACACTGAAGCTTTCTTT. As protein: CASSLGMNTEAFF.

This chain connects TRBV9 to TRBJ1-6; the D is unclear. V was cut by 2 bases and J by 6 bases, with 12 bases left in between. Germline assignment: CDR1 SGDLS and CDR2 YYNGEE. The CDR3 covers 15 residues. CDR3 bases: TGTGCCAGCAGCGTTGAAGGGAATCCTAATTCACCCCTCCACTTT. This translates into CASSVEGNPNSPLHF.

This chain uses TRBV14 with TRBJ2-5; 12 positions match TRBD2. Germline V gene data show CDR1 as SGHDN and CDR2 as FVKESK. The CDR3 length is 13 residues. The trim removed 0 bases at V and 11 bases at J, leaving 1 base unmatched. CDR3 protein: CASSQELAGGQYF. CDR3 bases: TGTGCCAGCAGCCAAGAACTAGCGGGGGGACAGTACTTC.

The CDR3 region is CASTLDRGRYGYTF. The CDR3 bases are TGTGCCAGTACCCTGGACAGGGGGCGGTATGGCTACACCTTC. The rearrangement joins TRBV19 to TRBJ1-2, with TRBD1 identical over 11 bases. The length of the CDR3 is 14 residues. In germline, CDR1 is LNHDA, CDR2 SQIVND (reference sequence). J lost 5 bases, V lost 7 bases, and 6 bases had no gene match.